This T cell receptor beta chain is drawn from a study of blood T cell repertoires in COVID-19 (TCRdb year 2020). Some background on the complete study: Samples from collaborators originated in the United States, Italy and Spain and spanned both the acute and convalescent phases of COVID-19. The prospective study material was composed of cDNA or gDNA derived from T cells, B-cell-depleted T cells, or PBMCs. The dataset comprised deeply sampled blood TCRbeta repertoires from subjects exposed to, actively infected with, or recovered from COVID-19. The repertoires were made available in a free public database intended to serve as a resource for research on the immune response to SARS-CoV-2. The samples were drawn from the first 160 participants of the ongoing ImmuneRACE study and from more than 1,000 subjects provided by 6 global collaborators. Nearly every sample came with metadata listing a de-identified subject ID, COVID-19 status, age in years and sex. HLA class I and class II types, where available, came from metadata supplied by the sample provider rather than from assay-based typing.

Notes on this clone: It lacks a known antigen. Per-nucleotide qualities are absent, and no much larger clonotype sits a single base away.

The CDR3 sequence holds 12 residues, the cysteine and phenylalanine included. CDR3 DNA is the only sequence kept; it has 36 bases, read in frame from the first base. Germline trimming amounts to 8 bases on V and 5 bases on J, with 4 as the count of junction bases outside the gene matches. Reading the germline V gene (reference sequence) gives CDR1 LNHDA and CDR2 SQIVND. TCRbeta CDR3 regions were amplified from genomic DNA using the immunoSEQ Assay, a bias-controlled multiplex PCR. For the original study's pipeline: Nucleated cell counts per sample were estimated from amplification of reference gene primers within the assay. To quantify the absolute abundance of each unique TCRbeta CDR3 rearrangement, sequence reads were collapsed and filtered. Productive Simpson clonality was computed per sample as the square root of Simpson's diversity index over productive rearrangements. The immuneACCESS repertoire file appears here via TCRdb, limited to in-frame rearrangements. These files lack a portion of the clones; in checked studies, under half of the deficit traces to unresolved V genes, and the cause of the others is not known. V and J calls and clone size are copied from that table; D and trimming were computed from the DNA. This sample holds a few hundred thousand clones; around 82% were observed only once. Together, the top ten hold 1.2% of the sample.

Collaborating institutions collected whole blood in K2EDTA tubes following their own protocols. Collaborator samples were shipped for TCRbeta analysis as frozen whole blood, isolated PBMCs, or DNA extracted from either sample type. The paper as a whole reports these results and caveats: The quantity of clinical and demographic metadata differed by source and by participant and was supplied without curation.

The source is a woman between 45 and 65 years old with acute or convalescent COVID-19. Sequencing was done on a sample of peripheral blood. The sequence is built from TRBV19 and TRBJ1-2, and 8 junctional nucleotides match TRBD1. The DNA sequence is given as TGTGCCAGTGCCGGACAGGGATATGGCTACACCTTC. Translated, it gives CASAGQGYGYTF.